This TCR beta chain was sequenced in a study of T-cell reconstitution after alpha-beta-depleted transplantation in children. Findings of the study overall: Approximately two months post-transplant, alpha-beta T cells reportedly originated from several hundred expanded graft clones. The main origin of T-cell counts and diversity one year after transplant was newly produced T cells.

Construction of the TCRbeta library involved unique molecular identifiers. TCRdb passed the PCR reads through MiXCR, listing each CDR3 protein once. The sample carries around 300,000 distinct CDR3 sequences, 11% recorded once. In the case of this clonotype: Its target is unknown.

Trimming cost V 6 bases and J 10 bases, with 24 bases left between them. This CDR3 has 15 residues. Germline V gene sequence: CDR1 DFQATT, CDR2 SNEGSKA (reference sequence). This sequence was found in a male patient aged 2 to 10 who had a stem cell transplant for chronic granulomatous disease, so the T cells may come from the graft donor. This specimen was peripheral blood, taken 180 days after TCRalphabeta/CD19-depleted stem cell transplant. The chain employs TRBV20-1 and TRBJ1-4; D remains ambiguous. The CDR3 is CSARAGLQSRGKLFF. The CDR3 nucleotides read TGCAGTGCGCGAGCCGGGCTCCAGTCGCGAGGAAAACTGTTTTTT.